This TCR beta chain was captured in a study of cytomegalovirus exposure and HLA in healthy donors. Comment on this clone: The antigen is undetermined.

Study observations and caveats: In vitro experiments confirmed that a few CMV-associated chains were specific for CMV antigens. Associated with cytomegalovirus, according to the listing, were 150 to 200 TCR beta chains.

V gave up 0 bases and J gave up 3 bases; unmatched junction bases: 4. The CDR3 is 15 amino acids. Germline CDR1 reads SQVTM; CDR2 reads ANQGSEA. Produced via immunoSEQ multiplex PCR; TCRdb's table is partial and in-frame only. The sample records 50,000 to 65,000 clones, approximately 89% being singletons. The material sequenced was PBMCs. This chain uses TRBV29-1 with TRBJ2-3; 9 nucleotides agree with TRBD2. This sequence originates from a woman between 18 and 30 years old in good health and CMV-seropositive. CDR3 protein: CSVEELAGPTDTQYF. The DNA of the CDR3 is TGCAGCGTTGAAGAGCTAGCGGGGCCTACAGATACGCAGTATTTT.